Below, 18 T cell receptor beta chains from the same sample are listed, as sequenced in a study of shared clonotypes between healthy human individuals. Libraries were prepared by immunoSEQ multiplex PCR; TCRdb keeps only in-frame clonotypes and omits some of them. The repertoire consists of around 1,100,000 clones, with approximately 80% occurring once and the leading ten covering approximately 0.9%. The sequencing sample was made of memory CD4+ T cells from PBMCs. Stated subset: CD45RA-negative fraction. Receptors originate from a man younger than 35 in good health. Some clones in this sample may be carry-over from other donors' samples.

CDR3 coding DNA: TGTGCCAGCAGCTTATGGAGGGAGACCCAGTACTTC. It is translated as CASSLWRETQYF. The rearrangement links TRBV7-2 to TRBJ2-5; tentative D call: TRBD2 (5 bases). Trimming removed 2 bases at V and 5 bases at J, with 6 bases between. Per germline, CDR1 SGHTA and CDR2 FQGNSA. The CDR3 spans 12 residues. Full variable domain (outside the CDR3, taken from reference TRBV7-2 and TRBJ2-5): GAGVSQSPSNKVTEKGKDVELRCDPISGHTALYWYRQSLGQGLEFLIYFQGNSAPDKSGLPSDRFSAERTGGSVSTLTIQRTQQEDSAVYLCASSLWRETQYFGPGTRLLVL.

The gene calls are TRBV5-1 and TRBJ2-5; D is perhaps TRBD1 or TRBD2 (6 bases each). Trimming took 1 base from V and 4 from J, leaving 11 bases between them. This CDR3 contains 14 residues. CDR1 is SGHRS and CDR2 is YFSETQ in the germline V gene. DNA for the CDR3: TGCGCCAGCAGCTTGTTACAGGGAGGAGAGACCCAGTACTTC. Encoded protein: CASSLLQGGETQYF.

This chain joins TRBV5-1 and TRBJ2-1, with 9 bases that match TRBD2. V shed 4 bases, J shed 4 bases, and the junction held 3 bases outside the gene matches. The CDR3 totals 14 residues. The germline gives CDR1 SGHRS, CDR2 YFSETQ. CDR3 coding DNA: TGCGCCAGCAGCAGACTAGCGGAGTACAATGAGCAGTTCTTC. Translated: CASSRLAEYNEQFF.

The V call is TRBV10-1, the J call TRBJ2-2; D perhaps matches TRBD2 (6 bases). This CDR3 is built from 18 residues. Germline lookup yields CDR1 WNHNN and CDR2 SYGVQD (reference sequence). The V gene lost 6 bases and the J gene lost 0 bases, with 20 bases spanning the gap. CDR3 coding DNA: TGCGCCAGCAGCAAGAGCGGGCTCCAAGGCGCGAACACCGGGGAGCTGTTTTTT. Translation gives CASSKSGLQGANTGELFF.

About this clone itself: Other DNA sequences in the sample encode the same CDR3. In DNA form, the CDR3 reads TGTGCCAGCAGCGTTGGGGGCGGGAACACCGGGGAGCTGTTTTTT. Translation gives CASSVGGGNTGELFF. The rearrangement links TRBV9 to TRBJ2-2, with D possibly TRBD1 on 6 matching bases. The V end was cut by 2 bases, the J end by 1 base, with 9 bases between. The length of the CDR3 is 15 residues. Germline V gene data show CDR1 as SGDLS and CDR2 as YYNGEE.

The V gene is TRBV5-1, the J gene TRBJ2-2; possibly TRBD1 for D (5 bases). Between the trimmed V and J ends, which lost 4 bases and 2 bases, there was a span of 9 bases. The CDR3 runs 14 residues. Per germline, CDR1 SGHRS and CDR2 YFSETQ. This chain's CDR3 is CASSMTANTGELFF. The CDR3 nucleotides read TGCGCCAGCAGCATGACAGCTAACACCGGGGAGCTGTTTTTT.

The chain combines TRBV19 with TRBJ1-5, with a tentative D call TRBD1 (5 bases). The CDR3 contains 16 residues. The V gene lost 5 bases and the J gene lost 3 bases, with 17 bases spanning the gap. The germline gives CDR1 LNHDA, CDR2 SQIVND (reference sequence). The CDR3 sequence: CASSVDQGKANQPQHF. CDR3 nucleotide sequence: TGTGCCAGTAGTGTGGATCAGGGAAAGGCCAATCAGCCCCAGCATTTT.

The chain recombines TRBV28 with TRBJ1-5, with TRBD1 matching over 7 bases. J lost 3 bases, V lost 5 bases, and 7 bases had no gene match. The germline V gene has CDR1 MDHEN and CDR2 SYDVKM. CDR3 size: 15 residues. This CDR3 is CASSGTAIPNQPQHF. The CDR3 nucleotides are TGTGCCAGCAGTGGGACAGCTATCCCCAATCAGCCCCAGCATTTT.

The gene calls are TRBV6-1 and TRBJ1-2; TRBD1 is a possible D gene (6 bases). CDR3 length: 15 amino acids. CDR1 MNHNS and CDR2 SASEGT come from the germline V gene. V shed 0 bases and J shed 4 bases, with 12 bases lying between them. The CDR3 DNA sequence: TGTGCCAGCAGTGAAGCCAGGGGCAACGCCTATGGCTACACCTTC. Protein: CASSEARGNAYGYTF.

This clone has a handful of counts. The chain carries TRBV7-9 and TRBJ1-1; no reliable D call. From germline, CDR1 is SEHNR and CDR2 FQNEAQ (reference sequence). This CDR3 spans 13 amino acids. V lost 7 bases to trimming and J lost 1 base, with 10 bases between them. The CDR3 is CASNLDQNTEAFF. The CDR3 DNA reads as TGTGCCAGCAACTTGGACCAGAACACTGAAGCTTTCTTT.

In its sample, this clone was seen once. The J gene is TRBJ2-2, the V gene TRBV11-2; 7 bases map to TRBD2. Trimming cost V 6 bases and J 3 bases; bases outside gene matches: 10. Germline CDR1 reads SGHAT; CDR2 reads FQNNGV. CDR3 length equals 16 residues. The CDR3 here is CASSPYGGSDTGELFF. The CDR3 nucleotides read TGTGCCAGCAGTCCCTATGGCGGGAGCGACACCGGGGAGCTGTTTTTT.

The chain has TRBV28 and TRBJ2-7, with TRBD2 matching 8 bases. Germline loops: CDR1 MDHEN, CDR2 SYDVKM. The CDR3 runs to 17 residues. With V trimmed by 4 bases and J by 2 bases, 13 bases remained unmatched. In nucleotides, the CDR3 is TGTGCCAGCAGTTCCGGCGGGGGGCCTAGCGGGCCCTACGAGCAGTACTTC. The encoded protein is CASSSGGGPSGPYEQYF.

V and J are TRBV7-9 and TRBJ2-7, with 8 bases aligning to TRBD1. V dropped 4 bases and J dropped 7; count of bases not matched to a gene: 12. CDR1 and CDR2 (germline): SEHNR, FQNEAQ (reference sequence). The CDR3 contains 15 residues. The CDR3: CASSSVGQASKEQYF. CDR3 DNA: TGTGCCAGCAGCTCAGTGGGACAGGCGTCGAAAGAGCAGTACTTC.

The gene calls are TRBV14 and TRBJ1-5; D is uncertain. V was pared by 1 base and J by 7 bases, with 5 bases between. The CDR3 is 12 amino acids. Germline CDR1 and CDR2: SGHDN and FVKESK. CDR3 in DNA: TGTGCCAGCAGCCAAGGGGAACAGCCCCAGCATTTT. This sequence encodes CASSQGEQPQHF.

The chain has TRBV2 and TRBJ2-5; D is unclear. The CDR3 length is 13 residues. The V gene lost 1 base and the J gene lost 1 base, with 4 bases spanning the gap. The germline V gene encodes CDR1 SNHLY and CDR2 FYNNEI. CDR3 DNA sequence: TGTGCCAGCAGTGAAGTCCGCCAAGAGACCCAGTACTTC. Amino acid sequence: CASSEVRQETQYF.

CDR3 sequence reads: CASTPGLLNEKLFF. The CDR3 region has the DNA TGTGCCAGCACCCCGGGCCTGCTTAATGAAAAACTGTTTTTT. The V call is TRBV6-6, the J call TRBJ1-4; D unresolved. Trimming left V 7 bases short and J 4 bases short, with 13 bases between. Looked up from germline, CDR1 is MNHNY and CDR2 is SVGAGI (reference sequence). There are 14 residues in the CDR3.

The DNA for the CDR3 is TGTGCCAGCAGCTTGACTGGGACTGGGGCCAACGTCCTGACTTTC. Amino acids: CASSLTGTGANVLTF. This chain connects TRBV5-4 to TRBJ2-6; D ambiguous. V shed 1 base and J shed 2 bases, with 7 bases lying between them. Germline-derived CDR1 and CDR2 are SGHNT and YYREEE (reference sequence). The CDR3 sequence is 15 residues long.

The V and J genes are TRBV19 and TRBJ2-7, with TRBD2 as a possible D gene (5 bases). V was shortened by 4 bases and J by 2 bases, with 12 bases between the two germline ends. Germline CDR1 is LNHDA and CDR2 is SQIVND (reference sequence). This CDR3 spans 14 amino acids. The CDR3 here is CASSTLGLAYEQYF. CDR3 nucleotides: TGTGCCAGTAGTACTCTAGGACTGGCCTACGAGCAGTACTTC.